Below are 22 T cell receptor beta chains sequenced from a single sample in a study of T cell responses to AZD1222 COVID-19 vaccine. Using immunoSEQ multiplex PCR, the repertoire was profiled, and TCRdb retains in-frame clones only, with some absent. The data show about 120,000 clones, approximately 92% seen once. The sample consisted of peripheral blood, taken 28 days after the second dose of the MenACWY control vaccine. These receptors were collected from an adult who received the MenACWY meningococcal vaccine as a control.

This clone was detected only a few times. Written as DNA, the CDR3 is TGTGCCAGCAGCATTACAGGGGGCAGGGATCAGCCCCAGCATTTT. This translates into CASSITGGRDQPQHF. The rearrangement uses TRBV5-6 and TRBJ1-5; TRBD1 matches 9 bases. CDR1 and CDR2 from the germline V gene are SGHDT and YYEEEE. Trimming cost V 4 bases and J 5 bases; bases outside gene matches: 7. The CDR3 has 15 amino acids.

The chain carries TRBV3-1 (or the pseudogene TRBV3-2) and TRBJ2-7; possible D gene TRBD2, 6 bases. The V gene lost 2 bases and the J gene lost 3 bases, with 8 bases spanning the gap. The CDR3 runs 13 residues. The germline gives CDR1 LGHDT, CDR2 YNNKEL (reference sequence). The CDR3 sequence is CASSQRTNYEQYF. In DNA, the CDR3 is TGTGCCAGCAGCCAACGGACTAACTACGAGCAGTACTTC.

The genes are TRBV6-1 and TRBJ2-6; 9 nucleotides align to TRBD1. Germline V lookup: CDR1 MNHNS, CDR2 SASEGT. V lost 4 bases to trimming and J lost 0 bases; unmatched junction nucleotides: 7. The CDR3 is 18 amino acids. CDR3 DNA: TGTGCCAGCAGTGCCGGGACAGGGATCCGCTCTGGGGCCAACGTCCTGACTTTC. Protein: CASSAGTGIRSGANVLTF.

The V call is TRBV28, the J call TRBJ2-7; D call uncertain. V was shortened by 6 bases and J by 0 bases, with 9 bases between the two germline ends. The CDR3 is made up of 13 amino acids. Germline CDR1 and CDR2: MDHEN and SYDVKM. CDR3 sequence: CASRESGSYEQYF. CDR3 in DNA: TGTGCCAGCAGGGAATCCGGCTCCTACGAGCAGTACTTC.

The V gene is TRBV27, the J gene TRBJ2-7; maybe TRBD2 (5 bases). The CDR3 is made up of 13 amino acids. CDR1 and CDR2 from the germline V gene are MNHEY and SMNVEV (reference sequence). V was shortened by 1 base and J by 6 bases, with 10 bases between the two germline ends. The CDR3 coding sequence is TGTGCCAGCAGTTTATTAGGGAGAGGCGAGCAGTACTTC. Its translation: CASSLLGRGEQYF.

The J gene is TRBJ1-4, the V gene TRBV4-1; D ambiguous. The V end was cut by 0 bases, the J end by 8 bases, with 22 bases between. Per the germline V gene, CDR1 is MGHRA and CDR2 is YSYEKL. This CDR3 comprises 18 residues. In nucleotides, the CDR3 is TGCGCCAGCAGCCAAGATTTGGCAGTCCGCCGAATCGTCGAAAAACTGTTTTTT. It encodes CASSQDLAVRRIVEKLFF.

This clone appeared a single time. The chain has TRBV7-5 and TRBJ2-7; TRBD1 reflects the table's D call only, with no check against the DNA. TRBV7-5 is a pseudogene locus. This CDR3 region has 16 residues. Written as DNA, the CDR3 is TGTGTCAGAAGCTTAGCGGTCGGCAGGGAATACTACGAGCAGTACGTC. Protein product: CVRSLAVGREYYEQYV.

V is TRBV3-1 (or the pseudogene TRBV3-2) and J is TRBJ2-7; D may match TRBD1 or TRBD2 (5 bases each). The ends were cut back, 4 bases at V and 5 bases at J, with 15 bases in the middle. The CDR3 is made up of 14 amino acids. The germline V gene has CDR1 LGHDT and CDR2 YNNKEL (reference sequence). The CDR3 reads CASSPGTSPHEQYF. Here the CDR3 DNA reads TGTGCCAGCAGCCCAGGGACGTCTCCCCACGAGCAGTACTTC.

This chain uses TRBV24-1 with TRBJ2-7, with D perhaps matching TRBD1 or TRBD2 (5 bases each). V dropped 4 bases and J dropped 2 bases, with 17 bases sitting between them. CDR1 KGHDR and CDR2 SFDVKD come from the germline V gene. The length of the CDR3 is 16 residues. In DNA, the CDR3 is TGTGCCACCAGTGAACAGGACTCCACCGGCCCCTACGAGCAGTACGTC. Amino acid sequence: CATSEQDSTGPYEQYV.

The chain uses TRBV3-1 (or the pseudogene TRBV3-2) and TRBJ2-1; 7 nucleotides line up with TRBD2. J gave up 4 bases and V 1 base, and 10 bases lay outside the gene matches. The CDR3 totals 17 residues. Per germline, CDR1 LGHDT and CDR2 YNNKEL (reference sequence). CDR3: CASSQAGYWEGYNEQFF. The CDR3 coding sequence is TGTGCCAGCAGCCAAGCAGGGTATTGGGAGGGTTACAATGAGCAGTTCTTC.

The chain uses TRBV12-3 or TRBV12-4 and TRBJ2-6; unclear D gene. The germline V and J ends were trimmed by 7 bases and 1 base, with 5 bases remaining between them. This CDR3 region has 13 residues. The CDR3 is CASKVSGANVLTF. DNA for the CDR3: TGTGCCAGCAAGGTGTCTGGGGCCAACGTCCTGACTTTC.

The rearrangement joins TRBV6-5 to TRBJ2-7; D not certain. Germline V gene lookup returns CDR1 MNHEY and CDR2 SVGAGI. The CDR3 consists of 16 residues. Trimming cost V 0 bases and J 2 bases, with 14 bases left between them. CDR3 nucleotide sequence: TGTGCCAGCAGTTACTCGAACGGATATGGGACCTACGAGCAGTACTTC. It is translated as CASSYSNGYGTYEQYF.

The rearrangement links TRBV6-5 to TRBJ1-1; D perhaps matches TRBD1 (6 bases). Trimming took 2 bases from V and 8 from J, leaving 12 bases between them. There are 13 residues in the CDR3. Per germline, CDR1 MNHEY and CDR2 SVGAGI. CDR3 amino acids: CASSYTGTGEAFF. In nucleotides, the CDR3 is TGTGCCAGCAGTTACACAGGGACCGGAGAAGCTTTCTTT.

This chain connects TRBV7-9 to TRBJ2-3, with 12 bases that match TRBD2. V shed 5 bases, J shed 6 bases, and the junction held 9 bases outside the gene matches. Germline CDR1 SEHNR, CDR2 FQNEAQ (reference sequence). This CDR3 is 16 amino acids long. CDR3 residues: CASSTTSGGFDDTQYF. The CDR3, as DNA: TGTGCCAGCAGCACTACTAGCGGGGGGTTTGACGATACGCAGTATTTT.

A single count supports this clone. J is TRBJ1-1 and V is TRBV6-4; D possibly corresponds to TRBD1 (5 bases). Germline V gives CDR1 MRHNA, CDR2 SNTAGT. V was clipped by 6 bases and J by 5 bases, with 13 bases between them. This CDR3 spans 13 amino acids. The CDR3 DNA reads TGTGCCAGCAGGAGTCAGGGAGATACTGAAGCTTTCTTT. It specifies CASRSQGDTEAFF.

This clone showed up just once. This sequence joins TRBV19 and TRBJ2-3, with TRBD2 as a possible D gene (5 bases). Trimming shortened V by 2 bases and J by 4 bases, and 13 bases separated the two germline ends. The CDR3 is 15 amino acids. Germline assignment: CDR1 LNHDA and CDR2 SQIVND (reference sequence). Here the CDR3 reads CASSIPGVGSDTQYF. CDR3 DNA: TGTGCCAGTAGTATACCCGGGGTCGGGTCAGATACGCAGTATTTT.

V is TRBV29-1 and J is TRBJ2-2; D is unresolved. V was clipped by 4 bases and J by 5 bases, with 11 bases between them. This CDR3 has 13 residues. Germline lookup yields CDR1 SQVTM and CDR2 ANQGSEA. The chain's CDR3 is CSVVVGVTGELFF. The CDR3 DNA sequence: TGCAGCGTTGTAGTTGGGGTTACCGGGGAGCTGTTTTTT.

This rearrangement joins TRBV3-1 (or the pseudogene TRBV3-2) to TRBJ1-2; D unresolved. CDR1 is LGHDT and CDR2 is YNNKEL in the germline V gene (reference sequence). The CDR3 totals 14 residues. The V end lost 5 bases, the J end lost 6 bases, and 16 bases lay between the germline ends. CDR3 amino acids: CASSSVRARDGYTF. The CDR3 bases are TGTGCCAGCAGCTCTGTACGGGCCAGAGATGGCTACACCTTC.

This sequence joins TRBV2 and TRBJ1-5; possible D gene TRBD1, 5 bases. Between the trimmed V and J ends, which lost 7 bases and 4 bases, there was a span of 14 bases. Germline CDR1 and CDR2: SNHLY and FYNNEI. The CDR3 runs 14 residues. This chain's CDR3 is CASNSGFGNQPQHF. In DNA, the CDR3 is TGTGCCAGCAACTCAGGGTTTGGTAATCAGCCCCAGCATTTT.

The V call is TRBV25-1, the J call TRBJ1-4; 8 bases align to TRBD1. Germline CDR1 is MGHDK and CDR2 is SYGVNS. This CDR3 has 15 residues. V dropped 6 bases and J dropped 7; count of bases not matched to a gene: 10. The CDR3 nucleotides read TGTGCCAGCAGGACGACCACAGGGGGGGGTGAAAAACTGTTTTTT. Amino acid sequence: CASRTTTGGGEKLFF.

Here the CDR3 DNA reads TGTGCCAGCCAGGGCGGGAACTATGGCTACACCTTC. Protein: CASQGGNYGYTF. This chain joins TRBV6-5 and TRBJ1-2; D possibly corresponds to TRBD1 (5 bases). Looked up from germline, CDR1 is MNHEY and CDR2 is SVGAGI. CDR3 size: 12 residues. Between the trimmed V and J ends, which lost 8 bases and 2 bases, there was a span of 9 bases.

The chain combines TRBV7-2 with TRBJ2-5, with D perhaps given as TRBD1 or TRBD2 (6 bases each). In germline, CDR1 is SGHTA, CDR2 FQGNSA. The CDR3 sequence is 16 residues long. The V end was cut by 1 base, the J end by 2 bases, with 14 bases between. The CDR3 reads CASSLEGGLSQETQYF. In DNA, the CDR3 is TGTGCCAGCAGCTTAGAGGGGGGTCTAAGTCAAGAGACCCAGTACTTC.